This T cell receptor (beta chain) was obtained from a study of cytomegalovirus exposure and HLA in healthy donors (dated by TCRdb to between 2016 and 2019). About the investigation overall: An earlier analysis of approximately 550 of the donors reported roughly 300 Gb of sequence data and around 110 million unique TCR beta sequences from some 180 million T cells. An early release that covered some 630 HLA-typed donors contained approximately 300 gigabases of sequencing data and about 93 million unique TCR sequences. Of the roughly 400 genotyped donors, over 65% fell in the genetic ancestry cluster associated with self-reported Caucasian donors. The study aimed to test whether cataloging public T cell receptors could reveal signatures of past pathogen exposure. The study profiled the T cell repertoires of hundreds of subjects by immunosequencing and related them to cytomegalovirus serostatus. A separate validation cohort of 90 to 150 different subjects was used in addition to the approximately 670-subject first cohort. The study combined high-throughput TCR immunosequencing, statistical association of individual TCRs with disease status, and machine learning to predict cytomegalovirus infection status. A later analysis re-examined previously published TCR beta repertoires from just over 650 donors and added high-resolution HLA genotyping to investigate patterns of TCR occurrence. The later analysis used no new phenotypic data to find candidate immune exposures, relying instead on TCR beta sequences and their occurrence across donors. To decide whether each TCR beta V gene segment behaved as functional or pseudogenic, an earlier analysis of approximately 600 of the donors relied on high-throughput TCR beta sequencing. Donor age, sex, ethnicity and CMV serostatus were compiled together with the repertoire data. Genome-wide SNP genotypes for about 60% of the roughly 700 donors were used in a later genetic analysis, which treated that subset as a discovery cohort. All discovery cohort repertoires had been generated using a single sequencing platform. Class I and class II HLA loci were covered by the typing at four-digit resolution. Typing coverage differed by locus: A, B, C, DRB1 and DQB1 were typed in roughly 620-630 donors, DQA1 in 522, DPA1 in approximately 600, and DPB1 in roughly 450. Because of strong linkage in the cohort, five DR-DQ haplotypes were treated as single units for association and clustering. Among 398 genotyped donors of the cohort, an average of around 240,000 unique TCR beta nucleotide sequences were sequenced per donor, roughly 20% of them non-productive.

Libraries were constructed by the immunoSEQ multiplex PCR assay. For the multiplex PCR, a mixture combining 60 forward primers for TCR Vbeta segments and 13 reverse primers for TCR Jbeta segments was used. The CDR3 region of rearranged TCR beta genes was amplified from genomic DNA with a multiplex PCR assay. The Illumina HiSeq System was used to sequence the amplified TCR beta libraries as 87-base-pair reads. For the original study's pipeline: A later analysis counted 65 million to 90 million unique TCR beta chains across the 650 to 800 repertoires, and approximately 11 million of these chains were shared by at least two donors. Raw reads were error-corrected and collapsed into unique sequences by a nearest-neighbor algorithm in which closely related sequences were merged to remove PCR and sequencing errors. CDR3 sequences were aligned to IMGT reference sequences to assign V, D and J gene segments. Each retained sequence needed at least a six-nucleotide match to both a V gene segment and a J gene segment. A rearrangement counted as productive if the CDR3 had no stop codons and remained in frame with V and J, and every other rearrangement counted as non-productive. Following IMGT convention, CDR3 was defined as the stretch from the second conserved V-encoded cysteine to the conserved J-encoded phenylalanine. The earlier analysis of some 540 of the donors excluded any sequence lacking an unambiguous match to a single V gene segment. In an earlier analysis of more than 500 of the donors, a V segment was called functional when productive rearrangements were above 56.7%, and segregating when the standard deviation between donors exceeded 5%. A statistical classification framework was developed to diagnose cytomegalovirus status using the catalog of TCR beta chain sequences. V and J gene assignment, in a later analysis, came from comparing TCR nucleotide sequences with IMGT/GENE-DB human TR gene sequences. Using the TCRdist pipeline, a later analysis assigned CDR3 sequences along with most-parsimonious VDJ recombination scenarios. In a later analysis, each TCR beta chain was defined by its CDR3 amino acid sequence together with its V-gene family, and reads without a unique V-gene family were excluded. As a way to deal with suspected cross-contamination and a sequencing artifact, a later analysis dropped hundreds of nucleotide sequences that were highly shared and had low generation probability. For each public chain, a later analysis derived a clonal expansion index from normalized ranks of inferred template counts within each repertoire. Generation probabilities in a later analysis came from a VDJ recombination model fitted to out-of-frame rearrangements, and those results were checked against IGoR. A later analysis scored TCR-TCR, TCR-HLA and TCR-CMV co-occurrence with hypergeometric tests, applying a repertoire-size bias correction to TCR pairs. A later analysis estimated false discovery rates by permuting HLA or CMV assignments 20 times. In a later analysis, co-occurring TCRs were grouped with DBSCAN, and TCRdist sequence similarity was added when clustering was performed within HLA-allele-positive subsets. Repertoires with fewer than 30,000 or more than 120,000 public chains were left out of co-occurrence clustering, as were five repertoires with anomalous nucleotide sharing. This immuneACCESS table, as held by TCRdb, lists in-frame sequences with V and J called but not all clones. Of the missing ones, under half trace to an unresolved V gene in checked studies; the others have no known cause. That table supplies the V and J calls and clone size; D and trimming were determined from the DNA. This sample has about 150,000 clones in its table, and about three quarters of those were observed once. The top ten constitute about 2% of the sample.

Paper-wide results and their limitations: CMV serostatus was the only immune exposure information available for the cohort. Only TCR beta chains were sequenced in this cohort, and the absence of alpha or paired-chain data limited detectable features. In a later analysis, the rate of TCR association differed among HLA loci, with DRB1 alleles having the most associated TCRs and HLA-C alleles having the fewest. Linkage disequilibrium might explain the correlated functional status among segregating V segments, but an unknown experimental factor could not be ruled out. Broadly in line with IMGT annotations, most TCR beta V segments showed up in productive rearrangements about 87% or about 30% of the time in an earlier analysis of around 600 of the donors. The earlier analysis of almost 600 of the donors excluded 15 to 20 rarely observed V segments, including chromosome 9 orphons, because counts were too low. Because some donors lacked HLA typing at each locus, the association tests relied only on the typed subset. The 87-base-pair reads could not distinguish some IMGT-functional V segments, including TRBV6-2 and TRBV6-3, so those segments were excluded. A group of highly shared sequence variants was considered likely to be a technical artifact of the sequencing pipeline. It was suggested by the authors that the approach could potentially be generalized to other disease states and immunological phenotypes. A further reported finding was that TCR beta sequences accurately predicted the HLA-A and HLA-B alleles for most subjects in the first cohort. When HLA alleles, especially DR and DQ, strongly co-occurred, TCR associations were difficult to assign to individual alleles. Most TCR sequences were seen in very few donors, while some public TCRs were found in many individuals. A later genetic analysis reported fewer N-insertions in productive TCRs among donors in an Asian-associated ancestry cluster than the 666-donor mean. The study listed around 160 TCR beta chains as associated with cytomegalovirus. A later analysis found that most CMV-associated TCR beta chains appeared HLA-restricted, with HLA associations seemingly driven largely by CMV exposure. An association between a missense DCLRE1C variant and V-gene and J-gene trimming of TCR beta chains was found in a later genetic analysis and replicated in an independent cohort. A few of the identified cytomegalovirus-associated TCR beta chains were confirmed in vitro to be specific for cytomegalovirus antigens. In a later analysis, around 17,000 TCR beta sequences were associated with specific HLA alleles at a false discovery rate of 0.05. The presence/absence analyses assumed that sequencing depth was roughly uniform across donors, and that assumption may not be true. Cytomegalovirus status was reported to be diagnosed by the classifier with high specificity and sensitivity in both the original and validation cohorts. A later analysis found that HLA-associated TCR beta chains were more clonally expanded and had lower generation probabilities than equally common non-associated chains. A later analysis reported that several top co-occurrence clusters appeared linked to parvovirus B19, influenza, CMV and Epstein-Barr virus.

Counted from cysteine to phenylalanine, this CDR3 has 12 amino acids. Only CDR3 DNA is held: 36 bases, read in frame from base 1. Sequences MNHEY (CDR1) and SVGAGI (CDR2) are obtained from the germline V gene. V has 9 bases trimmed and J has 4 bases trimmed; junction bases matching no gene number 0. The cohort was made up of around 720 healthy bone marrow donors. All cohort members were sampled while nominally healthy, although unrecorded immune exposures were likely present. The donor was CMV seropositive and belonged to the group of 270 or so seropositive cohort members. Each donor provided a peripheral blood sample, and peripheral blood mononuclear cells were used for TCR beta sequencing. Genomic DNA was extracted from the blood cell samples with the Qiagen DNeasy Blood Extraction Kit. Only a few counts were recorded for this clone. The antigen it binds to is not known. No clone much larger than this one lies a single base away; base qualities are absent.

The TCR sequence derives from a female donor in good health and CMV-seropositive. In this chain, TRBV6-5 is recombined with TRBJ2-1; 10 of the junction bases match TRBD2. The sequencing input was PBMCs. The CDR3 protein sequence reads: CASSGRYNEQFF. The nucleotide sequence reads TGTGCCAGTAGCGGGAGGTACAATGAGCAGTTCTTC.